This T cell receptor beta chain derives from a study of CD8 T cells in Susac syndrome. It was with random hexamers that roughly 0.5 to 1 ug RNA was reverse transcribed. Using its own MiXCR run on the immunoSEQ multiplex PCR reads, TCRdb lists one record per CDR3 protein. The table includes 250,000 to 300,000 distinct CDR3 sequences, over 75% detected once. V gave up 0 bases and J gave up 1 base, with 10 bases separating them. The length of the CDR3 is 15 residues. Germline V gene lookup returns CDR1 SGHDT and CDR2 YYEEEE. The chain has TRBV5-6 and TRBJ1-1; D may be TRBD1 (6 bases). Sequenced material: CD8+ T cells from PBMCs. The receptor's source is a human donor with multiple sclerosis. CDR3 nucleotides: TGTGCCAGCAGCTTGGACAGGGTAGGGAACACTGAAGCTTTCTTT. Translated: CASSLDRVGNTEAFF.